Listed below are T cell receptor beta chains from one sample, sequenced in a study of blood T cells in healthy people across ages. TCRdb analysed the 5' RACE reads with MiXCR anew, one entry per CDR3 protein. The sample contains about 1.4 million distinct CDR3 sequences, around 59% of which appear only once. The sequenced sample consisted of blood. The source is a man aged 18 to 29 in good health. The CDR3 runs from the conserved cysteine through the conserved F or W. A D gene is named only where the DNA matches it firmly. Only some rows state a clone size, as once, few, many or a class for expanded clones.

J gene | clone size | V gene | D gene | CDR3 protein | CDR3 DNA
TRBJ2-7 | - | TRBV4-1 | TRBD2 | CASSQESSGATYEQYF | TGCGCCAGCAGCCAAGAAAGTAGCGGGGCTACCTACGAGCAGTACTTC
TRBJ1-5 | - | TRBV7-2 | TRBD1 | CASSPRGQGYNQPQHF | TGTGCCAGCAGCCCTCGAGGACAGGGATACAATCAGCCCCAGCATTTT
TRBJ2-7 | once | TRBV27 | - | CASSYRGLRAYEQYF | TGTGCCAGCAGCTACAGGGGACTCCGCGCCTACGAGCAGTACTTC
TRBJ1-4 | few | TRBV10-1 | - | CASREEEKLFF | TGCGCCAGCAGGGAGGAGGAAAAACTGTTTTTT
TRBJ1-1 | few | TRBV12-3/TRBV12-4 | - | CASSFLGAMNTEAFF | TGTGCCAGCAGTTTTTTGGGGGCGATGAACACTGAAGCTTTCTTT
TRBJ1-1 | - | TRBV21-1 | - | CASSISPLEEAFF | TGTGCCAGCAGCATTTCCCCCTTGGAGGAAGCTTTCTTT
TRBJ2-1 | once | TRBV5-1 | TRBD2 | CASSDVGTSRNEQFF | TGCGCCAGCAGCGATGTCGGGACTAGTCGTAATGAGCAGTTCTTC
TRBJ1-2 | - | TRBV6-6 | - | CASSPVGGSNYGYTF | TGTGCCAGCAGCCCCGTGGGGGGATCTAACTATGGCTACACCTTC
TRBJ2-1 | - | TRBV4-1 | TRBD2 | CASRSGSNEQFF | TGCGCCAGCAGGAGCGGGAGTAATGAGCAGTTCTTC
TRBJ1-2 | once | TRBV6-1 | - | CASSIEANYGYTF | TGTGCCAGCAGTATTGAGGCTAACTATGGCTACACCTTC
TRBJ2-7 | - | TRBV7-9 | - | CASSPPTGPSYEQYF | TGTGCCAGCAGCCCCCCGACGGGCCCTTCTTACGAGCAGTACTTC
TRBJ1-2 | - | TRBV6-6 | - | CASGRAGPDYGYTF | TGTGCCAGCGGACGGGCGGGGCCAGACTATGGCTACACCTTC
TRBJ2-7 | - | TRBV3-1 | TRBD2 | CASSRALAVTYEQYF | TGTGCCAGCAGCCGAGCACTAGCGGTAACCTACGAGCAGTACTTC
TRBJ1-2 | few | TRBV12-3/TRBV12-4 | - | CASSKTDNYGYTF | TGTGCCAGCAGTAAAACAGACAATTATGGCTACACCTTC
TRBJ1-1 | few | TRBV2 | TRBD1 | CASSHRGPTEAFF | TGTGCCAGCAGCCACAGGGGGCCGACTGAAGCTTTCTTT
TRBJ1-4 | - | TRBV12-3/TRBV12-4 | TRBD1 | CASSRPTGENEKLFF | TGTGCCAGCAGCCGCCCCACAGGGGAAAACGAAAAACTGTTTTTT
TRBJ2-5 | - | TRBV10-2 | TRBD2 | CASRGLRGGQETQYF | TGCGCCAGCAGGGGGTTGCGGGGGGGCCAAGAGACCCAGTACTTC
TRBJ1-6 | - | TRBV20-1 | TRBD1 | CSATDQGDNSPLHF | TGCAGTGCCACCGACCAGGGGGATAATTCACCCCTCCACTTT
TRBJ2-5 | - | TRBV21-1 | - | CASSKGRKETQYF | TGTGCCAGCAGCAAAGGGCGAAAGGAGACCCAGTACTTC
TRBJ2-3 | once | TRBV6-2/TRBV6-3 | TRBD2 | CASSYSSPSGRTDTQYF | TGTGCCAGCAGTTACTCATCGCCTAGCGGGCGCACAGATACGCAGTATTTT
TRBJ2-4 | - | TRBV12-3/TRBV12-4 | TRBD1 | CASMGQENIQYF | TGTGCCAGTATGGGACAGGAAAACATTCAGTACTTC
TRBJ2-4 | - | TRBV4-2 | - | CASSFRPAGTENIQYF | TGTGCCAGCAGCTTTCGTCCGGCTGGTACCGAAAACATTCAGTACTTC
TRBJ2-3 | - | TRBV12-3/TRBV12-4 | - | CASSFFRDGADTQYF | TGTGCCAGCAGTTTTTTCCGGGACGGAGCAGATACGCAGTATTTT
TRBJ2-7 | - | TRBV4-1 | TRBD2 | CASSQELTSGSYEQYF | TGCGCCAGCAGCCAAGAGCTGACTAGCGGGAGCTACGAGCAGTACTTC
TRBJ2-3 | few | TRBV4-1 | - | CASSQDDATRYF | TGCGCCAGCAGCCAAGATGACGCTACTCGGTATTTT
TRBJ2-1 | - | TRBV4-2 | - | CASSTSESPYNEQFF | TGTGCCAGCAGTACATCTGAGTCACCCTACAATGAGCAGTTCTTC
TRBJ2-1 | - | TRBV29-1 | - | CSARPGVYNEQFF | TGCAGCGCTCGTCCCGGGGTTTACAATGAGCAGTTCTTC
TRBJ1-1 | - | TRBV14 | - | CASSRTGTSNTEAFF | TGTGCCAGCAGCCGTACCGGGACTTCGAACACTGAAGCTTTCTTT
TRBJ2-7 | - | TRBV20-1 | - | CSASAPSTDEFILGEYEQYF | TGCAGTGCCTCGGCCCCGTCGACGGATGAATTCATATTGGGGGAATACGAGCAGTACTTC